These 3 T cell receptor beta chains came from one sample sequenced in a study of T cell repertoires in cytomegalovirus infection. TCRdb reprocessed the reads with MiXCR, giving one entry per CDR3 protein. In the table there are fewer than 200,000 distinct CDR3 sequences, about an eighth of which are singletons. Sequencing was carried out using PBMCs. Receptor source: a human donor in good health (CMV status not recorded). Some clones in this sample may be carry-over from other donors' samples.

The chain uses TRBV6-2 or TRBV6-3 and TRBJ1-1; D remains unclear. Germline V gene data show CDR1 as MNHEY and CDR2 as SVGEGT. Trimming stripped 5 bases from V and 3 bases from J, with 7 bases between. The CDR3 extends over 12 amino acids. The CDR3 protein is CASSHEDTEAFF. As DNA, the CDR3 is TGTGCCAGCAGTCACGAGGACACTGAAGCTTTCTTT.

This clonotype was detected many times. The CDR3 loop reads CASSLRSVRTEAFF. The CDR3 coding sequence is TGTGCCAGCAGTTTGCGAAGCGTTAGGACTGAAGCTTTCTTT. The rearrangement uses TRBV28 and TRBJ1-1; D unresolved. V lost 3 bases and J lost 5, with 13 bases in between. The CDR3 consists of 14 residues. CDR1 is MDHEN, CDR2 SYDVKM, per germline.

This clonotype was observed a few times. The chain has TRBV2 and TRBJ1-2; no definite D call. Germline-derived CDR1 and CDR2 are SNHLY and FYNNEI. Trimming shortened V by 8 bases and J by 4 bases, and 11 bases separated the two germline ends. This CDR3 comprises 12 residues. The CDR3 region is CASPDEGYGYTF. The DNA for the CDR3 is TGTGCCAGCCCGGATGAAGGCTATGGCTACACCTTC.